The 26 T cell receptor beta chains below all came from one sample that was sequenced in a study of cytomegalovirus exposure and HLA in healthy donors. Researchers ran the PCR with 60 Vbeta and 13 Jbeta primers. Assay used: immunoSEQ multiplex PCR; TCRdb lists only in-frame clones, some missing. The repertoire holds over 120,000 clones, with around 78% as singletons. Sequencing used PBMCs. These receptors were collected from a woman between 18 and 30 years old in good health and CMV-seropositive.

This clone was counted only a few times. The gene calls are TRBV6-5 and TRBJ2-7; TRBD1 agrees at 7 bases. CDR1 MNHEY and CDR2 SVGAGI come from the germline V gene. V trimming: 8 bases; J trimming: 7 bases; junction bases outside the gene matches: 14. The CDR3 covers 14 residues. CDR3 sequence (DNA): TGTGCCAGCGGCCGGGACAGTGATCTTTTGGAGCAGTACTTC. It codes for CASGRDSDLLEQYF.

Written as DNA, the CDR3 is TGTGCCAGCAGTTTAATAGGACAGGGAAATGGCTACACCTTC. The encoded protein is CASSLIGQGNGYTF. The gene calls are TRBV28 and TRBJ1-2; the match to TRBD1 covers 8 bases. There are 14 residues in the CDR3. The germline V gene encodes CDR1 MDHEN and CDR2 SYDVKM. J gave up 6 bases and V 2 bases, and 5 bases lay outside the gene matches.

The genes are TRBV28 and TRBJ1-4, with 7 bases identical to TRBD1. The germline CDR1 and CDR2 sequences are MDHEN and SYDVKM. This CDR3 has 14 residues. J lost 5 bases, V lost 3 bases, and 3 bases had no gene match. CDR3 in amino acids: CASSLEQGNEKLFF. The CDR3 nucleotides read TGTGCCAGCAGTTTGGAACAGGGGAATGAAAAACTGTTTTTT.

V and J are TRBV28 and TRBJ1-6; maybe TRBD1 (6 bases). Trimming cost V 6 bases and J 4 bases, with 16 bases left between them. This CDR3 has 16 residues. In germline, CDR1 is MDHEN, CDR2 SYDVKM. CDR3 nucleotide sequence: TGTGCCAGCAGCGCGCCTCCGGGACAATATAATTCACCCCTCCACTTT. Its translation: CASSAPPGQYNSPLHF.

The CDR3, as DNA: TGTGCCAGCAGCTTAGACGGGGGGGGTAACAATGAGCAGTTCTTC. This gives the protein CASSLDGGGNNEQFF. The chain links TRBV11-2 to TRBJ2-1; 8 bases agree with TRBD2. The germline CDR1 and CDR2 sequences are SGHAT and FQNNGV. The CDR3 is 15 amino acids. V lost 0 bases and J lost 5; bases outside the gene matches: 3.

This clone was recorded only once. Other DNA sequences of this sample code for an identical CDR3. This chain links TRBV28 with TRBJ1-2, with D maybe TRBD1 (5 bases). V gave up 6 bases and J gave up 0 bases, with 8 bases separating them. The CDR3 has 13 residues. CDR1 is MDHEN and CDR2 is SYDVKM in the germline V gene. The CDR3 is CASRETANYGYTF. In DNA form, the CDR3 reads TGTGCCAGCAGGGAGACAGCTAACTATGGCTACACCTTC.

In its sample, this clone was seen once. CDR3 nucleotide sequence: TGTGCCAGCAGCCAGGGGGGTATGGTCGGAAACACCATATATTTT. Its translation: CASSQGGMVGNTIYF. J is TRBJ1-3 and V is TRBV5-4, with TRBD1 identical over 7 bases. Germline V gives CDR1 SGHNT, CDR2 YYREEE (reference sequence). The CDR3 is made up of 15 amino acids. Trimming at V came to 4 bases and at J to 4 bases, leaving 8 bases not matched to a gene.

V is TRBV30 and J is TRBJ2-7; 8 positions agree with TRBD1. V lost 3 bases and J lost 3; bases outside the gene matches: 10. Germline CDR1 is GTSNPN and CDR2 is SVGIG (reference sequence). The CDR3 contains 15 residues. CDR3 sequence reads: CAWRPSDRANYEQYF. The CDR3 coding sequence is TGTGCCTGGAGACCCTCGGACAGGGCAAACTACGAGCAGTACTTC.

V gene TRBV7-9 combines with J gene TRBJ1-1; D remains ambiguous. Germline CDR1 reads SEHNR; CDR2 reads FQNEAQ (reference sequence). The V gene lost 1 base and the J gene lost 6 bases, with 15 bases spanning the gap. The CDR3 loop spans 15 amino acids. CDR3 loop: CASSLVRALGAEAFF. CDR3 coding DNA: TGTGCCAGCAGCTTAGTCAGAGCCCTGGGCGCTGAAGCTTTCTTT.

This chain joins TRBV4-2 and TRBJ1-2; 8 bases are shared with TRBD1. The CDR3 totals 17 residues. V was clipped by 0 bases and J by 5 bases; unmatched bases: 11. Germline CDR1 reads LGHNA; CDR2 reads YNFKEQ. DNA of the CDR3: TGTGCCAGCAGCCAAGAGGAAACATTGGGGACAGGTTATGGCTACACCTTC. Its protein product is CASSQEETLGTGYGYTF.

V is TRBV5-5 and J is TRBJ2-1, with 9 bases identical to TRBD2. The germline V gene has CDR1 SGHKS and CDR2 YYEKEE (reference sequence). The CDR3 has 15 residues. V was pared by 4 bases and J by 1 base, with 3 bases of the junction left unmatched. CDR3 protein: CASSPLAGSYNEQFF. For the CDR3, the DNA is TGTGCCAGCAGCCCCCTAGCGGGGTCCTACAATGAGCAGTTCTTC.

The chain uses TRBV10-3 and TRBJ1-2, with TRBD1 identical over 11 bases. J lost 8 bases, V lost 5 bases, and 7 bases had no gene match. The CDR3 is 14 amino acids. Germline CDR1 reads ENHRY; CDR2 reads SYGVKD. CDR3 sequence (DNA): TGTGCCATCAGTCATGGGACAGGGGGTGACGGCTACACCTTC. Its translation is CAISHGTGGDGYTF.

This rearrangement joins TRBV28 to TRBJ1-4, with D maybe TRBD1 (6 bases). The CDR3 contains 15 residues. The germline CDR1 and CDR2 sequences are MDHEN and SYDVKM. V lost 2 bases, J lost 3 bases, and 10 bases lay in between. The CDR3 DNA reads TGTGCCAGCAGTTTAAGAACAGGGCCTAATGAAAAACTGTTTTTT. Protein: CASSLRTGPNEKLFF.

In its sample, this clone was seen a few times. V gene TRBV10-3 combines with J gene TRBJ1-4, with 7 bases lining up with TRBD1. Germline V gene sequence: CDR1 ENHRY, CDR2 SYGVKD. This CDR3 spans 11 amino acids. The trim removed 10 bases at V and 6 bases at J, leaving 2 bases unmatched. The DNA for the CDR3 is TGTGCCACAGGACAGGATGAAAAACTGTTTTTT. This gives the protein CATGQDEKLFF.

This clone was counted a few times. This chain uses TRBV6-1 with TRBJ2-5, with D possibly being TRBD2 (7 bases). Germline assignment: CDR1 MNHNS and CDR2 SASEGT. V lost 8 bases and J lost 4, with 11 bases in between. There are 12 residues in the CDR3. In DNA, the CDR3 is TGTGCCAGCGGTCGGGGGGCAGAGACCCAGTACTTC. As protein: CASGRGAETQYF.

This chain uses TRBV4-2 with TRBJ1-5; tentative D call: TRBD1 (6 bases). The CDR3 has 13 amino acids. V was pared by 0 bases and J by 7 bases, with 7 bases between. CDR1 LGHNA and CDR2 YNFKEQ come from the germline V gene. This CDR3 is CASSQDQGQPQHF. The CDR3 DNA is TGTGCCAGCAGCCAAGACCAGGGGCAGCCCCAGCATTTT.

The chain's CDR3 is CASSFGLGRGKYGNSPLHF. The CDR3 nucleotides read TGTGCCAGCAGTTTCGGGTTGGGCAGGGGGAAGTATGGCAATTCACCCCTCCACTTT. The chain employs TRBV27 and TRBJ1-6; 7 nucleotides agree with TRBD1. This CDR3 region has 19 residues. V was pared by 3 bases and J by 7 bases, with 18 bases of the junction left unmatched. CDR1 MNHEY and CDR2 SMNVEV come from the germline V gene (reference sequence).

The chain combines TRBV28 with TRBJ2-5; tentative D call: TRBD2 (7 bases). The CDR3 has 15 residues. CDR1 is MDHEN, CDR2 SYDVKM, per germline. V gave up 6 bases and J gave up 4 bases, with 18 bases separating them. The CDR3 loop reads CASSPGGLERETQYF. The CDR3 DNA reads TGTGCCAGCAGCCCGGGGGGCCTTGAGCGAGAGACCCAGTACTTC.

This clone was seen a single time. This chain uses TRBV29-1 with TRBJ2-5, with 7 positions matching TRBD1. Losses at the gene ends were 4 bases for V and 2 bases for J; bases not matched to a gene: 1. The V gene's germline CDR1 is SQVTM and CDR2 ANQGSEA. The CDR3 runs to 12 residues. Here the CDR3 reads CSVGTGQETQYF. The DNA of the CDR3 is TGCAGCGTTGGGACAGGTCAAGAGACCCAGTACTTC. Full variable domain (rest looked up from reference TRBV29-1 and TRBJ2-5): SAVISQKPSRDICQRGTSLTIQCQVDSQVTMMFWYRQQPGQSLTLIATANQGSEATYESGFVIDKFPISRPNLTFSTLTVSNMSPEDSSIYLCSVGTGQETQYFGPGTRLLVL.

This rearrangement joins TRBV19 to TRBJ1-1, with TRBD1 matching 8 bases. This CDR3 is 18 amino acids long. The V and J ends lost 3 bases and 1 base, in that order; junction bases with no gene match: 13. Germline CDR1 LNHDA, CDR2 SQIVND (reference sequence). DNA for the CDR3: TGTGCCAGTAGTATTATTCCCATCGGACAGGGCCCGAACACTGAAGCTTTCTTT. Amino acid sequence: CASSIIPIGQGPNTEAFF.

V usage is TRBV7-6 and J usage is TRBJ1-5; 8 bases fit TRBD1. Germline trimming cut 5 bases from V and 5 bases from J; bases unmatched to any gene: 8. The CDR3 length is 15 residues. Germline assignment: CDR1 SGHVS and CDR2 FNYEAQ. CDR3 coding DNA: TGTGCCAGCAGCCCAGGAAGGACAGGGCATCAGCCCCAGCATTTT. Translation gives CASSPGRTGHQPQHF.

The genes are TRBV10-1 and TRBJ1-1; possible D gene TRBD1, 5 bases. Germline lookup yields CDR1 WNHNN and CDR2 SYGVQD (reference sequence). The CDR3 loop spans 14 amino acids. V was clipped by 4 bases and J by 4 bases, with 13 bases between them. CDR3 loop: CASSVDVQGTEAFF. The CDR3 bases are TGCGCCAGCAGTGTGGACGTCCAGGGCACTGAAGCTTTCTTT.

V gene TRBV6-1 combines with J gene TRBJ2-7; 11 positions agree with TRBD1. Germline values: CDR1 MNHNS, CDR2 SASEGT. CDR3 length equals 15 residues. V lost 2 bases to trimming and J lost 3 bases; unmatched junction nucleotides: 3. CDR3 DNA sequence: TGTGCCAGCAGTGAAAGGGGGACAGGGGGCTACGAGCAGTACTTC. This translates into CASSERGTGGYEQYF.

V is TRBV5-6 and J is TRBJ1-5, with D unclear. The CDR3 sequence is 15 residues long. Germline V gene data show CDR1 as SGHDT and CDR2 as YYEEEE. The V and J ends lost 1 base and 4 bases respectively, with 12 bases between them. The DNA of the CDR3 is TGTGCCAGCAGCTTGTTTACAGTAGTAAATCAGCCCCAGCATTTT. The encoded protein is CASSLFTVVNQPQHF.

V and J are TRBV28 and TRBJ2-1; 7 nucleotides line up with TRBD2. The junction had 3 bases not matched to a gene; V was cut back by 3 bases and J by 4 bases. The CDR3 sequence is 14 residues long. Germline loops: CDR1 MDHEN, CDR2 SYDVKM. CDR3 nucleotide sequence: TGTGCCAGCAGTTTTACTAGCGCATACAATGAGCAGTTCTTC. Protein product: CASSFTSAYNEQFF. The entire variable domain, with the rest obtained from reference TRBV28 and TRBJ2-1, is as follows: DVKVTQSSRYLVKRTGEKVFLECVQDMDHENMFWYRQDPGLGLRLIYFSYDVKMKEKGDIPEGYSVSREKKERFSLILESASTNQTSMYLCASSFTSAYNEQFFGPGTRLTVL.

This clone was seen a few times. The rearrangement joins TRBV29-1 to TRBJ2-3; 7 bases fit TRBD1. The CDR3 is made up of 15 amino acids. The junction had 9 bases not matched to a gene; V was cut back by 2 bases and J by 4 bases. Germline V gene lookup returns CDR1 SQVTM and CDR2 ANQGSEA. The CDR3 loop reads CSVEQGERGADTQYF. The CDR3 nucleotides are TGCAGCGTTGAACAGGGGGAGAGGGGTGCAGATACGCAGTATTTT.